The present TCR beta chain was sequenced within a study of T cells after yellow fever vaccination (dated by TCRdb to about 2019). Regarding the complete study: The SMART-Seq v4 Ultra Low Input RNA kit was used to prepare libraries from fractions with low cell numbers. To follow T-cell clones before and after both primary and booster YFV17D yellow fever vaccination, bulk TCR alpha and beta repertoires underwent longitudinal sequencing. Blood was drawn at multiple timepoints before and after primary and secondary immunization, with bulk PBMC replicates and cell subsets isolated. Two healthy male donors, one aged 18 to 30 and one aged 30 to 40 years, made up the cohort. The paper as a whole reports these results and caveats: After the booster, most of the clones that had expanded following primary vaccination were detected again (just under 97% of CD4 and around 90% of CD8), which suggests that memory was broadly maintained. Because abundant contaminating clonotypes from the bulk population could be contained in FACS-sorted repertoires, computational filtering was required. A small share of clonotypes occurred in both CD4 and CD8 compartments, likely arising from convergent recombination. Compared with the primary T-cell response, the secondary T-cell response was weaker but faster, peaking on day 5 rather than day 15. The study included only a couple of donors, which limits how far the findings can be generalized.

From a lookup of the germline V gene (reference sequence), CDR1 and CDR2 are MNHEY and SMNVEV. The germline V end is reduced by 0 bases and the J end by 3 bases; junction bases left unmatched: 5. The CDR3, cysteine through phenylalanine, is 15 amino acids long. Of the read, only the CDR3 DNA is kept; its 45 bases are in frame from base 1. TCR cDNA was synthesized by 5'RACE template switching, through which a universal primer site and unique molecular identifiers were introduced. Priming of cDNA synthesis was performed from both the TCR alpha and TCR beta constant segments. Two PCR steps were used to amplify libraries, with sample barcodes and sequencing adapters being added in the second step. Sequencing of the libraries was done on either Illumina HiSeq 2500 (2x100 bp) or NovaSeq (2x150 bp). As for how the authors treated the data: Demultiplexing of reads and collapsing into UMI consensus sequences were performed with MIGEC, and V(D)J alignment was carried out with MiXCR. Vaccine-responding clonotypes were defined with edgeR using replicate PBMC samples, requiring FDR below 0.01 and a log2 fold change above 5 up to day 15. CD4 or CD8 identity was assigned to each bulk clonotype according to whether the clonotype was present at higher abundance in the sequenced CD4 repertoire or the sequenced CD8 repertoire. TCRdb reprocessing: public reads trimmed at Q25 with fastp, clones called with MiXCR, in-frame beta chains kept. Rows are combined by CDR3 protein, so each entry shows the most common genes and DNA. TCRdb's processing, not the authors', yielded these V and J calls. The sample includes under 150,000 distinct CDR3 sequences, with approximately 7.7% observed a single time. The ten most abundant clones make up 0.73% of the sample.

This clonotype was counted at least ten times. Its antigen is currently not known. Base quality data are lacking; no much larger clone is found one base away. The label giving this sample's treatment or condition can be read as: live attenuated yellow fever vaccine strain. PBMCs were isolated from peripheral blood using a standard Ficoll-Paque protocol. Dynabeads CD4 and CD8 positive selection kits were used to isolate the CD4 and CD8 T-cell fractions. RNA was extracted with TriZol from bulk PBMCs, CD4 and CD8 fractions, and dextramer-positive and dextramer-negative fractions. The rearranged chain carries TRBV27 and TRBJ2-7, with 7 central nucleotides matching TRBD1. This receptor was identified in a man aged 25 to 45 who received the YFV17D yellow fever vaccine. The sequences come from CD4+ T cells sorted from PBMCs, collected 5 days after the yellow fever booster vaccination. The sequence in DNA is TGTGCCAGCAGTTTATCGTGGACAGGACACTACGAGCAGTACTTC. The encoded protein is CASSLSWTGHYEQYF.